This TCR beta chain was sequenced during a study of shared clonotypes between healthy human individuals. Cells designated naive CD8 were CD45RO-negative and were positively selected for CCR7, with terminally differentiated effector memory CD45RA+ cells excluded. Sequenced by immunoSEQ multiplex PCR; TCRdb stores in-frame clones only, minus some. The sample contains about 600,000 clones, about 98% of which appear only once. CDR1 is MNHEY, CDR2 SMNVEV, per germline (reference sequence). The CDR3 has 13 residues. Trimming took off 0 bases at V and 3 bases at J, with 5 bases between the two ends. This sequence originates from a man aged 30-40 years in good health. Material: naive CD8+ T cells sorted from blood. The J gene is TRBJ2-5, the V gene TRBV27; no firm D call. The CDR3 DNA reads TGTGCCAGCAGTTTATCGTTGGAAGAGACCCAGTACTTC. It codes for CASSLSLEETQYF.